Listed below are T cell receptor beta chains from one sample, sequenced in a study of long-term antiretroviral therapy in people with HIV. Profiled with immunoSEQ multiplex PCR; TCRdb holds only in-frame clones, not every one. The sample has roughly 16,000 clones, 75% to 95% seen once; the top ten hold approximately 8.7%. Here the sequenced sample was unsorted PBMCs, taken 0.3 years after starting antiretroviral therapy. These receptors came from a man in his sixties with HIV. CDR3s include the opening cysteine and the closing phenylalanine or tryptophan. Each record gives: D gene, V gene, J gene, clone size, CDR3 DNA, CDR3 protein. A D gene is named only where the DNA matches it firmly. Clone size is stated in some rows and not others, as once, few, many or a class when expanded.

-	TRBV7-9	TRBJ2-5	-	TGTGCCAGCAGCTTTCAGGGGCTCCATAAGGAGACCCAGTACTTC	CASSFQGLHKETQYF
-	TRBV20-1	TRBJ1-1	-	TGCAGTGCTAGTTCCATGACTGAAGCTTTCTTT	CSASSMTEAFF
-	TRBV6-5	TRBJ2-7	-	TGTGCCAGCAGTGGAGGTCAGGCCAACGAGCAGTACTTC	CASSGGQANEQYF
TRBD1	TRBV7-9	TRBJ1-5	-	TGTGCCAGCAGCTTAGAGATCGGACAGGTATCGGGAAGGACTCAGCCCCAGCATTTT	CASSLEIGQVSGRTQPQHF
TRBD2	TRBV7-3	TRBJ2-3	-	TGTGCCAGCAGGGGGGGACTATTCACAGATACGCAGTATTTT	CASRGGLFTDTQYF
-	TRBV15	TRBJ1-2	-	TGTGCCACCAGCAGAGATCTATCAGCTCCGGGCGGCTACACCTTC	CATSRDLSAPGGYTF
-	TRBV20-1	TRBJ2-5	-	TGCAGTGCTAGAGAGAAGAGGGCCCAGTACTTC	CSAREKRAQYF
-	TRBV6-5	TRBJ1-1	once	TGTGCCAGCAGTCCCCGGGATCTGCTGGGTGCTTTCTTT	CASSPRDLLGAFF
TRBD2	TRBV2	TRBJ2-5	-	TGTGCCAGCAGGGTAGCGGGGGCCATAGACTTC	CASRVAGAIDF
-	TRBV11-2	TRBJ2-1	-	TGTGCCAGCAGACCTGCTACATCGCGTGGAGCCTACAATGAGCAGTTCTTC	CASRPATSRGAYNEQFF
TRBD1	TRBV6-5	TRBJ1-3	-	TGTGCCAGCAGTTACGGGGGACAGGGAGGAAACACCATATATTTT	CASSYGGQGGNTIYF
-	TRBV6-5	TRBJ1-1	-	TGTGCCAGCAGGCCCACTGAGGTGAACACTGAAGCTTTCTTT	CASRPTEVNTEAFF
TRBD1	TRBV5-1	TRBJ2-1	once	TGCGCCAGCAGCCCGCAAGGACAGGGGAACGAGCAGTTCTTC	CASSPQGQGNEQFF
TRBD1	TRBV7-9	TRBJ1-1	-	TGTGCCAGCAGCCATCCAGCCCGAACAGGGGAGCGAACTGAAGCTTTCTTT	CASSHPARTGERTEAFF
-	TRBV5-1	TRBJ1-3	once	TGCGCCAGCGGGGAGGGGAACGGAAACACCATATATTTT	CASGEGNGNTIYF
-	TRBV6-5	TRBJ1-2	-	TGTGCCAGCAGTTACTCGGGAACTTCCAACTATGGCTACACCTTC	CASSYSGTSNYGYTF
-	TRBV25-1	TRBJ2-3	-	TGTGCCAGCAGTGTCCCAGATACGCAGTATTTT	CASSVPDTQYF
-	TRBV27	TRBJ2-3	-	TGTGCCAGCAGTCCACTAGGGGGAGGGTATGCAGATACGCAGTATTTT	CASSPLGGGYADTQYF
TRBD1	TRBV7-8	TRBJ1-1	-	TGTGCCAGCAGCCAAGGGACAGGGTTTATGAACACTGAAGCTTTCTTT	CASSQGTGFMNTEAFF
-	TRBV6-5	TRBJ1-5	-	TGTGCCAGCAGTTACAAGGGGCTGGCAAATCAGCCCCAGCATTTT	CASSYKGLANQPQHF
TRBD2	TRBV5-1	TRBJ2-1	-	TGCGCCAGCAGCGTAGCGGGAGGGGACTACAATGAGCAGTTCTTC	CASSVAGGDYNEQFF
-	TRBV6-1	TRBJ2-1	-	TGTGCCAGCAGTGGACTACAGAGCTCCTACAATGAGCAGTTCTTC	CASSGLQSSYNEQFF
TRBD2	TRBV5-1	TRBJ2-5	-	TGCGCCAGCAGCTTGGGCGGGACTAGCGGACCCCAAGAGACCCAGTACTTC	CASSLGGTSGPQETQYF
TRBD2	TRBV5-1	TRBJ2-1	-	TGCGCCAGCAGCTTGGGTGGTAGCGGGCAGTGGAATGAGCAGTTCTTC	CASSLGGSGQWNEQFF
-	TRBV5-1	TRBJ2-3	-	TGCGCCAGCAGCGTATTCAGGACTGCAATTCGGACAGATACGCAGTATTTT	CASSVFRTAIRTDTQYF
-	TRBV6-5	TRBJ1-5	-	TGTGCCAGCAGCCTAGTCCTTGGTAGGCCCCAGCATTTT	CASSLVLGRPQHF
-	TRBV5-5	TRBJ1-3	once	TGTGCCAGCAGCTTTATCGCAGGAGACGGAAACACCATATATTTT	CASSFIAGDGNTIYF
TRBD2	TRBV10-1	TRBJ2-2	-	TGCGCCAGCAGAGAGGACCCGGGACTAGCGGTAAACACCGGGGAGCTGTTTTTT	CASREDPGLAVNTGELFF
-	TRBV18	TRBJ2-1	-	TGTGCCAGCTCACCACTCAAATACAATGAGCAGTTCTTC	CASSPLKYNEQFF
-	TRBV6-4	TRBJ1-2	-	TGTGCCAGCCTGACGGCTACTAACTATGGCTACACCTTC	CASLTATNYGYTF